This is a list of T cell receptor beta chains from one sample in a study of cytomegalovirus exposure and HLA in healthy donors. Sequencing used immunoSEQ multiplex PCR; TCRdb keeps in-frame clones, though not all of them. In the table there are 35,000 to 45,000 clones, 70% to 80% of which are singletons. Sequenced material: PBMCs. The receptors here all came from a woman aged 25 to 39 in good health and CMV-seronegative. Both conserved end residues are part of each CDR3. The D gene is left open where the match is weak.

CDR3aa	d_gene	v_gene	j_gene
CASSPQPGQNYGYTF	TRBD1	TRBV7-2	TRBJ1-2
CAGNSGLAGDNEQFF	TRBD2	TRBV6-1	TRBJ2-1
CAISEGVTENTEAFF	.	TRBV10-3	TRBJ1-1
CASSSTGLGHYEQYF	TRBD2	TRBV6-5	TRBJ2-7
CASNLPGYEEQYF	.	TRBV25-1	TRBJ2-7
CASSTGTGAWNTEAFF	TRBD1	TRBV5-1	TRBJ1-1
CASSLSRTGSWGYTF	TRBD1	TRBV9	TRBJ1-2
CASSYQMYGDDEKLFF	.	TRBV6-5	TRBJ1-4
CASSSDRNQPQHF	.	TRBV7-9	TRBJ1-5
CASSPDLQGDTQYF	.	TRBV5-1	TRBJ2-3
CASLRWQGTEAFF	.	TRBV28	TRBJ1-1
CASSLTDFNEKLFF	.	TRBV28	TRBJ1-4
CASSSLSGKAGGALGVEHEQYF	TRBD2	TRBV7-7	TRBJ2-7
CSVSAGGNQPQHF	.	TRBV29-1	TRBJ1-5
CASSRGGSTDTQYF	.	TRBV2	TRBJ2-3
CSVEQDEQYF	.	TRBV29-1	TRBJ2-7
CSAGTGGYNEQFF	TRBD1	TRBV29-1	TRBJ2-1
CASRDRSHTEAFF	TRBD1	TRBV6-1	TRBJ1-1
CATSREGFSGNTIYF	.	TRBV15	TRBJ1-3
CSVERGFGYTF	.	TRBV29-1	TRBJ1-2
CAWNSGSYEQYF	.	TRBV30	TRBJ2-7
CALTLRRQGGYTF	TRBD1	TRBV30	TRBJ1-2
CATQAGSNQPQHF	.	TRBV2	TRBJ1-5
CASSLAGNLDNEQFF	TRBD2	TRBV6-5	TRBJ2-1
CASSPSRYGSSYEQYF	.	TRBV28	TRBJ2-7
CASSYGSRDTEAFF	.	TRBV6-5	TRBJ1-1
CASSSLSGGYGGQETQYF	TRBD2	TRBV25-1	TRBJ2-5
CASSEYGTANTEAFF	TRBD1	TRBV25-1	TRBJ1-1
CASSPRWGVGTDTQYF	.	TRBV28	TRBJ2-3
CASSPVIAGANVLTF	.	TRBV28	TRBJ2-6
CASSPAGGGTEAFF	.	TRBV19	TRBJ1-1
CASEGQDATNEKLFF	TRBD1	TRBV2	TRBJ1-4
CASSYGLQSVEAFF	.	TRBV6-5	TRBJ1-1
CAISSQGTNEKLFF	.	TRBV10-3	TRBJ1-4
CAWTIAGRDYNEQFF	TRBD2	TRBV30	TRBJ2-1
CASSWVTGVVDYGYTF	TRBD1	TRBV28	TRBJ1-2
CASSVGEGYHLYNEQFF	TRBD2	TRBV9	TRBJ2-1
CAWIHRGRPGELFF	TRBD1	TRBV30	TRBJ2-2
CASSPFSVQETQYF	.	TRBV5-1	TRBJ2-5
CASSQSETPNTEAFF	.	TRBV23-1	TRBJ1-1
CASSPQQGGLSGNTIYF	TRBD1	TRBV5-1	TRBJ1-3
CAWDPGTGGGGTEAFF	TRBD1	TRBV30	TRBJ1-1
CASSPPGGGAIYEQYF	.	TRBV5-1	TRBJ2-7
CASSLRTSRNTGELFF	TRBD2	TRBV7-8	TRBJ2-2
CASKRTGTQSGAFF	TRBD1	TRBV19	TRBJ1-1
CASSVTGQETQYF	.	TRBV9	TRBJ2-5
CASSPTLRSDNYGYTF	.	TRBV2	TRBJ1-2
CASSLGATGTQYF	.	TRBV7-7	TRBJ2-3
CASSLLDTQYF	.	TRBV7-8	TRBJ2-3
CASVGGFGNTIYF	.	TRBV6-1	TRBJ1-3